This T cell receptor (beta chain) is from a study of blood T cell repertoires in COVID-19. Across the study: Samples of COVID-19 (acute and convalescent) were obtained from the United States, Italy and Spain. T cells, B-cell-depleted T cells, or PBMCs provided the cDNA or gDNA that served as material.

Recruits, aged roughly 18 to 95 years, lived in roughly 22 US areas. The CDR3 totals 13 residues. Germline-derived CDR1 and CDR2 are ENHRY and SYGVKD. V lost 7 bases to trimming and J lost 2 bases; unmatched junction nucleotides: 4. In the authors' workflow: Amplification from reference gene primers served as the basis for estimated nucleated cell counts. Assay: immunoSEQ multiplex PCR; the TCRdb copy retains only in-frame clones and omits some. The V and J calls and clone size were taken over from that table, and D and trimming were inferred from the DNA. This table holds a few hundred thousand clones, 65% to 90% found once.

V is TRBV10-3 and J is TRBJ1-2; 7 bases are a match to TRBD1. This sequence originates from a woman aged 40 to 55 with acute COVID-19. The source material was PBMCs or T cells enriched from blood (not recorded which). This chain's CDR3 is CAIMRGQNYGYTF. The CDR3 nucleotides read TGTGCCATCATGAGGGGGCAGAACTATGGCTACACCTTC.